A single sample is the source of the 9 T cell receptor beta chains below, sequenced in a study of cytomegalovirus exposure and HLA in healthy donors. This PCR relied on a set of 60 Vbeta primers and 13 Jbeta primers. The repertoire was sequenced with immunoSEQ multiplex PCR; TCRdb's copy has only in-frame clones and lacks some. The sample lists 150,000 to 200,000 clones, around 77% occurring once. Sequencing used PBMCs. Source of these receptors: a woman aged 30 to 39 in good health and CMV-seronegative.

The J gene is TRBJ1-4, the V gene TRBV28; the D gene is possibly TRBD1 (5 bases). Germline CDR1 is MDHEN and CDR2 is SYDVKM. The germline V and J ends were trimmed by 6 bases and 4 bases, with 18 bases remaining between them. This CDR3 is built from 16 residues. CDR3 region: CASRRGGRLLNEKLFF. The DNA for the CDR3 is TGTGCCAGCAGGCGGGGGGGGAGACTTCTTAATGAAAAACTGTTTTTT.

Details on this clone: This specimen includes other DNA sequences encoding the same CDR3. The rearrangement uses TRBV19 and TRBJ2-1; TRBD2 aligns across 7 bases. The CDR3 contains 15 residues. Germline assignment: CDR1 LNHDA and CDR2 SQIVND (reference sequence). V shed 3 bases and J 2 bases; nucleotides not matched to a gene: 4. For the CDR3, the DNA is TGTGCCAGTAGTATCAGTAGCGGGCCCTACAATGAGCAGTTCTTC. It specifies CASSISSGPYNEQFF.

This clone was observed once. The CDR3 sequence: CASSLGATTYEQYF. DNA for the CDR3: TGTGCCAGCAGCCTTGGGGCGACAACCTACGAGCAGTACTTC. The chain joins TRBV9 to TRBJ2-7, with D tentatively TRBD1 (5 bases). The CDR3 length is 14 residues. The ends were cut back, 4 bases at V and 2 bases at J, with 13 bases in the middle. The germline CDR1 and CDR2 sequences are SGDLS and YYNGEE.

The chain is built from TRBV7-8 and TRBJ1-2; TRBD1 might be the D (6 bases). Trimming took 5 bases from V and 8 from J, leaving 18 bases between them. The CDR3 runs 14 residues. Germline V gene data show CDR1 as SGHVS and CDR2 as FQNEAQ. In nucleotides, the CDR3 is TGTGCCAGCAGCCCGTTGGGGTTAGGGGGAGGCTACACCTTC. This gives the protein CASSPLGLGGGYTF.

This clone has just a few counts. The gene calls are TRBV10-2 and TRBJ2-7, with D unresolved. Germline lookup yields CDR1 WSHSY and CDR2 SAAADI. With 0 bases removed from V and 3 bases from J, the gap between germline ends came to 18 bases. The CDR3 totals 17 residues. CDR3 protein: CASSESRLSSGYYEQYF. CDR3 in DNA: TGCGCCAGCAGTGAGTCCAGACTCAGCTCGGGTTACTACGAGCAGTACTTC.

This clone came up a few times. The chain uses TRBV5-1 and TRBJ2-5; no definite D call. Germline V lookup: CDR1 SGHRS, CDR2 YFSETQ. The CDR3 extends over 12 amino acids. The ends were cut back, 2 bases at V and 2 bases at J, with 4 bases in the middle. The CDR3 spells CASSFGQETQYF. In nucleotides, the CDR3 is TGCGCCAGCAGCTTCGGTCAAGAGACCCAGTACTTC.

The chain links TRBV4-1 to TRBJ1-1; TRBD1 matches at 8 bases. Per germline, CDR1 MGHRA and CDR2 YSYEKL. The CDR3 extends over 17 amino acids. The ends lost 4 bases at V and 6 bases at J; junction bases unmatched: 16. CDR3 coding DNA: TGCGCCAGCAGCCGCCCCGGGGCAGGGGGCTATATAGCTGAAGCTTTCTTT. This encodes CASSRPGAGGYIAEAFF.

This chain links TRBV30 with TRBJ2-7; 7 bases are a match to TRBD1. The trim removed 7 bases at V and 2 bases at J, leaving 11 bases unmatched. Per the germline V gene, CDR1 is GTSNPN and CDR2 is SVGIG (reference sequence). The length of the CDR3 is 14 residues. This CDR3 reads CASLGGQYPYEQYF. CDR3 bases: TGTGCCTCACTTGGGGGACAGTATCCCTACGAGCAGTACTTC.

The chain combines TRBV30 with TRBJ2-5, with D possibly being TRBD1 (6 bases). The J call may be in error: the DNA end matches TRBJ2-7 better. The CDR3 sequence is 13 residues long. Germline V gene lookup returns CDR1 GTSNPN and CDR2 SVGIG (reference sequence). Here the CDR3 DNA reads TGTGCCTGGGGGGGCTTGCCTTCCTACGAGCAGTACTTC. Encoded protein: CAWGGLPSYEQYF.